The rows below give T cell receptor beta chains drawn from one sample of a study of shared clonotypes between healthy human individuals. Assay used: immunoSEQ multiplex PCR; TCRdb lists only in-frame clones, some missing. This sample carries roughly 1,100,000 clones, approximately 76% of them seen once, and the ten largest clones take approximately 1.5%. Material for sequencing was memory CD4+ T cells sorted from blood. The receptors come from a man younger than 35 in good health. Each CDR3 is given with its conserved first and last residue. A D gene is named only where the DNA matches it firmly. Some rows have no size entry. The others give once, few or many, or a class for an expanded clone.

abundance	v_gene	len	d_gene	j_gene	CDR3aa	CDR3nt
.	TRBV10-3	17	TRBD1	TRBJ2-6	CAIGPGQGAAGANVLTF	TGTGCCATCGGGCCGGGACAGGGGGCAGCTGGGGCCAACGTCCTGACTTTC
.	TRBV5-6	17	.	TRBJ1-1	CASSLYAIQEPSTEAFF	TGTGCCAGCAGCTTGTACGCTATACAGGAGCCGAGCACTGAAGCTTTCTTT
once	TRBV4-2	15	TRBD2	TRBJ2-3	CASSRVTSGIETQYF	TGTGCCAGCAGCCGAGTGACTAGCGGAATCGAGACGCAGTATTTT
.	TRBV4-1	14	TRBD2	TRBJ2-5	CASSRGTSGWTQYF	TGCGCCAGCAGCCGCGGGACTAGCGGTTGGACCCAGTACTTC
.	TRBV18	15	TRBD2	TRBJ2-7	CASSPADGRGYEQYF	TGTGCCAGCTCACCCGCCGACGGGAGGGGATACGAGCAGTACTTC
.	TRBV5-1	14	.	TRBJ2-1	CASRQGRRLNEQFF	TGCGCCAGCAGACAGGGCAGAAGATTAAATGAGCAGTTCTTC
.	TRBV10-3	13	.	TRBJ1-3	CAISRTEGNTIYF	TGTGCCATCAGTCGGACAGAGGGAAACACCATATATTTT
.	TRBV30	14	.	TRBJ2-4	CAWSVVAGQNIQYF	TGTGCCTGGAGTGTGGTGGCCGGGCAAAACATTCAGTACTTC
.	TRBV10-3	16	.	TRBJ2-3	CAISLSHLTLTDTQYF	TGTGCCATCAGTCTCTCTCACTTGACCCTCACAGATACGCAGTATTTT
.	TRBV2	14	TRBD1	TRBJ2-1	CASSEDRAINEQFF	TGTGCCAGCAGTGAGGACAGGGCGATAAATGAGCAGTTCTTC
.	TRBV19	14	.	TRBJ1-5	CASSMEGGRRPQHF	TGTGCCAGTAGTATGGAAGGGGGGAGGCGGCCCCAGCATTTT
.	TRBV2	17	TRBD2	TRBJ2-3	CASSSPRGVKFTDTQYF	TGTGCCAGCAGTTCACCACGGGGGGTTAAGTTTACAGATACGCAGTATTTT
.	TRBV29-1	14	TRBD1	TRBJ1-1	CSVEELTGGTEAFF	TGCAGCGTTGAAGAGCTAACAGGGGGCACTGAAGCTTTCTTT
.	TRBV6-5	11	.	TRBJ2-7	CASSSGFEQYF	TGTGCCAGCAGTTCCGGGTTCGAGCAGTACTTC
.	TRBV7-2	14	.	TRBJ2-3	CASNGQGPADTQYF	TGTGCCAGCAATGGCCAGGGTCCCGCAGATACGCAGTATTTT
.	TRBV11-3	13	.	TRBJ2-1	CASSSDRFNEQFF	TGTGCCAGCAGCTCCGACAGGTTCAATGAGCAGTTCTTC
many	TRBV6-1	15	.	TRBJ2-7	CASSEASGYSYEQYF	TGTGCCAGCAGTGAAGCTTCAGGGTACTCCTACGAGCAGTACTTC
.	TRBV30	13	.	TRBJ1-3	CAWSRGSGNTIYF	TGTGCCTGGAGTCGAGGGTCTGGAAACACCATATATTTT
.	TRBV18	14	.	TRBJ2-7	CASSPGAPSYEQYF	TGTGCCAGCTCACCAGGGGCCCCCTCCTACGAGCAGTACTTC
many	TRBV6-6	14	TRBD1	TRBJ1-2	CASSHPGQGDGYTF	TGTGCCAGCAGCCATCCGGGACAGGGTGATGGCTACACCTTC
.	TRBV6-6	13	.	TRBJ1-4	CASSYSGYEKLFF	TGTGCCAGCAGTTACTCGGGGTATGAAAAACTGTTTTTT
once	TRBV5-4	13	.	TRBJ2-7	CASSLVENYEQYF	TGTGCCAGCAGCTTGGTGGAGAACTACGAGCAGTACTTC
.	TRBV7-9	12	TRBD2	TRBJ2-7	CASSGGGYEQYF	TGTGCCAGCTCGGGGGGAGGGTACGAGCAGTACTTC
once	TRBV25-1	16	TRBD1	TRBJ1-5	CASSGTGGLGNQPQHF	TGTGCCAGCAGTGGCACAGGGGGCCTGGGCAATCAGCCCCAGCATTTT
once	TRBV9	13	TRBD2	TRBJ2-7	CASSVGNSGTRYF	TGTGCCAGCAGCGTAGGGAACAGCGGGACGCGGTACTTC
.	TRBV30	14	.	TRBJ1-3	CAWRGELSGNTIYF	TGTGCCTGGAGGGGCGAGCTGTCTGGAAACACCATATATTTT
.	TRBV27	15	TRBD1	TRBJ1-2	CASSLAGQGALGYTF	TGTGCCAGCAGTTTGGCGGGACAGGGGGCTTTAGGCTACACCTTC
few	TRBV25-1	15	.	TRBJ2-2	CASSERLQNTGELFF	TGTGCCAGCAGTGAACGGTTACAGAACACCGGGGAGCTGTTTTTT
.	TRBV5-6	17	.	TRBJ2-5	CASSLGFGRKDQETQYF	TGTGCCAGCAGCTTGGGGTTCGGCAGAAAAGATCAAGAGACCCAGTACTTC
.	TRBV5-6	15	TRBD1	TRBJ2-6	CASSETGIGANVLTF	TGTGCCAGCAGCGAGACAGGGATCGGGGCCAACGTCCTGACTTTC
.	TRBV20-1	11	.	TRBJ2-5	CSAWGGETQYF	TGCAGTGCTTGGGGCGGGGAGACCCAGTACTTC
.	TRBV2	13	TRBD1	TRBJ2-3	CASRVTGEHTQYF	TGTGCCAGCAGGGTGACAGGGGAACATACGCAGTATTTT
.	TRBV2	13	.	TRBJ1-2	CASGLGRNYGYTF	TGTGCCAGCGGTTTAGGACGGAACTATGGCTACACCTTC
once	TRBV4-1	14	TRBD2	TRBJ2-1	CASSRRDLAGGQFF	TGCGCCAGCAGCCGTCGAGATTTAGCGGGGGGGCAGTTCTTC
.	TRBV19	14	.	TRBJ1-6	CASSIGGQNSPLHF	TGTGCCAGTAGTATCGGTGGACAGAATTCACCCCTCCACTTT
.	TRBV7-8	17	.	TRBJ2-6	CASSLSGGGSGANVLTF	TGTGCCAGCAGCTTATCCGGGGGTGGGTCTGGGGCCAACGTCCTGACTTTC
.	TRBV7-2	16	.	TRBJ2-6	CASSSPSRRGANVLTF	TGTGCCAGCAGTTCCCCGTCTCGGCGTGGGGCCAACGTCCTGACTTTC
.	TRBV9	13	.	TRBJ2-7	CASSVEPSYEQYF	TGTGCCAGCAGCGTCGAGCCTTCCTACGAGCAGTACTTC
.	TRBV19	14	.	TRBJ1-2	CASSVNALHYGYTF	TGTGCCAGTAGTGTCAATGCACTCCACTATGGCTACACCTTC
.	TRBV7-2	15	.	TRBJ1-1	CASSRNSVLNTEAFF	TGTGCCAGCAGCCGGAACAGCGTACTGAACACTGAAGCTTTCTTT
.	TRBV7-2	17	.	TRBJ1-6	CASSFGGVGGRNSPLHF	TGTGCCAGCAGCTTTGGGGGAGTTGGGGGCCGGAATTCACCCCTCCACTTT
.	TRBV5-1	13	.	TRBJ2-7	CASSSTPSHEQYF	TGCGCCAGCAGCTCGACCCCCAGCCACGAGCAGTACTTC
.	TRBV6-1	11	.	TRBJ1-1	CASLRGTEAFF	TGTGCCAGCCTAAGGGGGACTGAAGCTTTCTTT
.	TRBV14	13	.	TRBJ2-1	CASSQVLPNEQFF	TGTGCCAGCAGCCAAGTTCTACCTAATGAGCAGTTCTTC
.	TRBV5-4	15	TRBD2	TRBJ2-5	CASSPEPSGSETQYF	TGTGCCAGCAGCCCAGAACCTAGCGGGAGCGAGACCCAGTACTTC
.	TRBV6-5	13	.	TRBJ1-2	CASTGGSYFGYTF	TGTGCCAGTACTGGGGGGTCCTACTTTGGCTACACCTTC
.	TRBV6-1	14	.	TRBJ1-5	CASSENWGHQPQHF	TGTGCCAGCAGTGAAAACTGGGGGCATCAGCCCCAGCATTTT
.	TRBV7-2	16	.	TRBJ2-3	CASSFRPGGRTDTQYF	TGTGCCAGCAGCTTCCGTCCCGGGGGGCGCACAGATACGCAGTATTTT
.	TRBV5-5	18	TRBD2	TRBJ2-1	CASSLGRRLAGSYNEQFF	TGTGCCAGCAGCTTGGGACGGAGACTAGCGGGATCCTACAATGAGCAGTTCTTC
once	TRBV6-1	13	.	TRBJ1-6	CASSEKANSPLHF	TGTGCCAGCAGTGAAAAGGCCAATTCACCCCTCCACTTT
.	TRBV4-3	20	TRBD1	TRBJ2-4	CASSQDTGQGFGWAKNIQYF	TGCGCCAGCAGCCAAGATACGGGACAGGGTTTTGGGTGGGCCAAAAACATTCAGTACTTC
.	TRBV5-5	15	TRBD2	TRBJ2-7	CASSTTSGRAPGQYF	TGTGCCAGCAGCACGACTAGCGGGAGGGCCCCGGGGCAGTACTTC
once	TRBV13	16	TRBD2	TRBJ2-2	CASSSWGLLNTGELFF	TGTGCCAGCAGCTCCTGGGGACTACTGAACACCGGGGAGCTGTTTTTT
.	TRBV5-1	16	.	TRBJ2-3	CASSPLSRGSTDTQYF	TGCGCCAGCAGCCCACTCTCACGGGGAAGCACAGATACGCAGTATTTT
.	TRBV4-1	17	TRBD2	TRBJ2-5	CASSQDRRTSGPYYLYF	TGCGCCAGCAGCCAAGACCGCAGGACTAGCGGACCCTACTACCTGTACTTC
.	TRBV4-2	14	TRBD2	TRBJ2-5	CASSRGLVNPTQYF	TGTGCCAGCAGCAGGGGACTAGTAAACCCGACCCAGTACTTC
.	TRBV19	15	TRBD2	TRBJ2-2	CASSYTSGMAGELFF	TGTGCCAGTAGCTACACTAGCGGGATGGCCGGGGAGCTGTTTTTT
.	TRBV4-3	14	.	TRBJ1-1	CASSQDTGSPEAFF	TGCGCCAGCAGCCAAGATACGGGTTCCCCTGAAGCTTTCTTT
.	TRBV5-1	13	TRBD1	TRBJ2-5	CASSLEGAQTQYF	TGCGCCAGCAGCTTGGAGGGGGCCCAGACCCAGTACTTC